This T cell receptor (beta chain) stems from a study of CD8+ T cells in alopecia areata. This clone was found a few times. The CDR3 is 13 residues long. Per germline, CDR1 MNHEY and CDR2 SVGAGI. Trimming stripped 7 bases from V and 3 bases from J, with 13 bases between. TCR sequencing used cDNA made by reverse transcription of extracted RNA. Only in-frame clones appear in the TCRdb table, and some are missing; sequencing was by immunoSEQ multiplex PCR. There are more than 12,000 clones in the sample; 58% occur only once, and 3.5% to 4% lies in the top ten. CD4+ lymphocytes from roughly five patients underwent sorting into CD25+CD127- populations. In alopecia areata patients, both lesional scalp punch biopsies and peripheral blood were collected. A FACSAria was used to sort CD4+ and CD8+ T cells. These cells came from PBMCs.

Sequencing input: CD4+ Tregs sorted from blood. This chain links TRBV6-5 with TRBJ2-7; D may be TRBD2 (6 bases). The TCR originated in a human donor with alopecia areata. The CDR3 loop reads CASTPGVFYEQYF. CDR3 coding DNA: TGTGCCAGCACCCCGGGAGTTTTCTACGAGCAGTACTTC.